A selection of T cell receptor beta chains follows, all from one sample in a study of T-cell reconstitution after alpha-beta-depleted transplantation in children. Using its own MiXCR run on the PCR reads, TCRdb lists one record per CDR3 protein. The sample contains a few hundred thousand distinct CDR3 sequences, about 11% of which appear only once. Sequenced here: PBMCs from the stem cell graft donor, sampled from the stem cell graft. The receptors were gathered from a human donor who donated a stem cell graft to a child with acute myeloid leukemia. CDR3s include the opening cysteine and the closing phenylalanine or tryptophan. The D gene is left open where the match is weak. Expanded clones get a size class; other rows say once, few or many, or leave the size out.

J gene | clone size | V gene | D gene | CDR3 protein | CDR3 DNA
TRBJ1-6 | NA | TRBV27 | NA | CASSSPTGTRYSPLHF | TGTGCCAGCAGTTCCCCCACGGGGACTAGGTATTCACCCCTCCACTTT
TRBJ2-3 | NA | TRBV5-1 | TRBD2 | CASSLARTGGARTDTQYF | TGCGCCAGCAGCTTGGCCCGGACGGGAGGGGCTCGCACAGATACGCAGTATTTT
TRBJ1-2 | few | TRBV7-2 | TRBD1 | CASTQGAFGYGYTF | TGTGCCAGCACGCAGGGGGCCTTTGGCTATGGCTACACCTTC
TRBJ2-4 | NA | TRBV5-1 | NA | CASSLHREVSKNIQYF | TGCGCCAGCAGCTTGCACAGGGAGGTATCCAAAAACATTCAGTACTTC
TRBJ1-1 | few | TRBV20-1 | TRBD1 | CSARTAGGYVTEAFF | TGCAGTGCTAGAACGGCAGGGGGCTATGTCACTGAAGCTTTCTTT
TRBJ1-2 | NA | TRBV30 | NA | CAWRRSPGVEYGYTF | TGTGCCTGGAGGCGATCCCCAGGGGTCGAGTATGGCTACACCTTC
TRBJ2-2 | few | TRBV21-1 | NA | CASSKVCLTTGELFF | TGTGCCAGCAGCAAAGTCTGCCTCACTACTGGGGAGCTGTTTTTT
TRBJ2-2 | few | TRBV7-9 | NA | CASSFSPSAGELFF | TGTGCCAGCAGCTTTTCACCTAGCGCCGGGGAGCTGTTTTTT
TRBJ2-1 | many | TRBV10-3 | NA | CAISESRSQVNEQFF | TGTGCCATCAGTGAGTCGAGGAGCCAAGTTAATGAGCAGTTCTTC
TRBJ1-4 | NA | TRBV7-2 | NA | CASSPSRLGEKLFF | TGTGCCAGCAGCCCCTCCCGACTTGGGGAAAAACTGTTTTTT
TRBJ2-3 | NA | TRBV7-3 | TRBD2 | CASSPGGYTDTQYF | TGTGCCAGCAGTCCGGGGGGATACACAGATACGCAGTATTTT
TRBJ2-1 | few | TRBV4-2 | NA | CASSQDFRGHNEQFF | TGTGCCAGCAGCCAAGATTTCCGGGGCCACAATGAGCAGTTCTTC
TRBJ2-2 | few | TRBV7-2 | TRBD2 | CASSSGLAGVNTGELFF | TGTGCCAGCAGCTCGGGACTAGCGGGAGTTAACACCGGGGAGCTGTTTTTT
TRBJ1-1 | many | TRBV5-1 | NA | CASSLDVNTEAFF | TGCGCCAGCAGCTTGGATGTGAACACTGAAGCTTTCTTT
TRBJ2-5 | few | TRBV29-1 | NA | CSVSLTAQETQYF | TGCAGCGTTTCCCTGACAGCTCAAGAGACCCAGTACTTC
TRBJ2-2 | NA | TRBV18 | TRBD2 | CASSPSTSGTPGELFF | TGTGCCAGCTCACCGTCGACTAGCGGGACGCCCGGGGAGCTGTTTTTT
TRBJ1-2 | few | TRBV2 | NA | CASSEQPDYGYTF | TGTGCCAGCAGTGAACAGCCGGACTATGGCTACACCTTC
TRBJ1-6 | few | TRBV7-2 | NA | CASSTGFPSPLHF | TGTGCCAGCAGTACAGGGTTTCCTTCACCCCTCCACTTT
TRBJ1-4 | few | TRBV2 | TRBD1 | CASSEDRGLREKLFF | TGTGCCAGCAGTGAGGACAGGGGGCTTCGAGAAAAACTGTTTTTT
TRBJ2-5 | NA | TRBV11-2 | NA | CASSLLYEETQYF | TGTGCCAGCAGCTTACTGTACGAAGAGACCCAGTACTTC
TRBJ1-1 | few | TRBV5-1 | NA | CASSLGGRSNTEAFF | TGCGCCAGCAGCTTGGGGGGACGGTCGAACACTGAAGCTTTCTTT
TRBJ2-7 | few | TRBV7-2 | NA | CASSFRRGYEQYF | TGTGCCAGCAGCTTTAGGAGGGGTTACGAGCAGTACTTC
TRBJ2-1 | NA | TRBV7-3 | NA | CASSLWGSPYNEQFF | TGTGCCAGCAGCTTGTGGGGTAGCCCCTACAATGAGCAGTTCTTC
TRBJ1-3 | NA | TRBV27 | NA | CASSFSGTSLTGNTIYF | TGTGCCAGCAGTTTCTCCGGGACAAGTCTTACTGGAAACACCATATATTTT
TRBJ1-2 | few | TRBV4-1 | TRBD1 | CASSQTGGRHGYTF | TGCGCCAGCAGCCAAACAGGGGGCCGGCATGGCTACACCTTC
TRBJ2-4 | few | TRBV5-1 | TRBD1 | CASSSGTGGNIQYF | TGCGCCAGCAGTTCCGGGACAGGGGGGAACATTCAGTACTTC
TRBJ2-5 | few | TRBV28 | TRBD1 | CASVPWTGDETQYF | TGTGCCAGCGTACCCTGGACAGGGGACGAGACCCAGTACTTC
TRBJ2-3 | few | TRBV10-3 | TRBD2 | CAISEAGGDTQYF | TGTGCCATCAGTGAGGCGGGGGGGGATACGCAGTATTTT
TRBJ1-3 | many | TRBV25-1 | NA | CASSDQTVTSGNTIYF | TGTGCCAGCAGTGATCAGACAGTGACCTCTGGAAACACCATATATTTT
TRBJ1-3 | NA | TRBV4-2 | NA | CASSPQVVGDGYFTPSGNTIYF | TGTGCCAGCAGCCCTCAAGTCGTAGGGGACGGCTACTTCACCCCATCTGGAAACACCATATATTTT
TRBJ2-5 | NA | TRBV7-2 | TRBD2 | CASSLSGTSAETQYF | TGTGCCAGCAGCTTATCCGGGACTAGCGCGGAGACCCAGTACTTC
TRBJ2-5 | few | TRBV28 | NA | CASSFDPTGPETQYF | TGTGCCAGCAGTTTCGACCCGACAGGTCCGGAGACCCAGTACTTC
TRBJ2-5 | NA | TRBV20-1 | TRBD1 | CSASGAGGDAETQYF | TGCAGTGCTAGTGGCGCAGGGGGCGATGCGGAGACCCAGTACTTC
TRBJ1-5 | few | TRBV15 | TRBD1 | CATSSKQGGAQPQHF | TGTGCCACCAGCTCTAAACAGGGGGGGGCTCAGCCCCAGCATTTT
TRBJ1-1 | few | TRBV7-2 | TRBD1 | CASENRGSNTEAFF | TGTGCCAGCGAAAACAGGGGTTCGAACACTGAAGCTTTCTTT
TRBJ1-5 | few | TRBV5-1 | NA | CASSLYGGLDQPQHF | TGCGCCAGCAGCTTGTACGGGGGGCTGGATCAGCCCCAGCATTTT
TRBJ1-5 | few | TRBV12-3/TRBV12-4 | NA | CASSLGTAGSNQPQHF | TGTGCCAGCAGTTTAGGGACAGCTGGGAGCAATCAGCCCCAGCATTTT
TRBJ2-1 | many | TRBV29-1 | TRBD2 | CSVELVAGATYNEQFF | TGCAGCGTTGAATTGGTAGCGGGGGCTACATACAATGAGCAGTTCTTC
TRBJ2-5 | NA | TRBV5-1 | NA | CASRGAGSSRETQYF | TGCGCCAGCAGAGGGGCCGGGAGCTCGCGGGAGACCCAGTACTTC
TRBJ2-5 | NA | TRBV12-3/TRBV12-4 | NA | CASSSGRDRETQYF | TGTGCCAGCAGTTCAGGGCGGGATCGGGAGACCCAGTACTTC
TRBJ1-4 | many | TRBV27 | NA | CASSKAAAGNEKLFF | TGTGCCAGCTCCAAGGCGGCCGCGGGAAATGAAAAACTGTTTTTT
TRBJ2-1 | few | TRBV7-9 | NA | CASRSGPSYNEQFF | TGTGCCAGCAGATCTGGACCGTCCTACAATGAGCAGTTCTTC
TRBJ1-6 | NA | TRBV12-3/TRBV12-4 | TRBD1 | CASSLLLLRDRGSPLHF | TGTGCCAGCAGCCTACTGTTGCTTCGGGACAGGGGTTCACCCCTCCACTTT
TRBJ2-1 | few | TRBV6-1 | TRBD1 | CASSIGGQGYNEQFF | TGTGCCAGCAGTATCGGGGGACAGGGGTACAATGAGCAGTTCTTC
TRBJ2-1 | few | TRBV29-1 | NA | CSAVATGRQQFF | TGCAGCGCCGTTGCTACAGGGCGACAGCAGTTCTTC
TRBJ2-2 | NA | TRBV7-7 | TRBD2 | CASSSRLAGTTNTGELFF | TGTGCTAGCAGCAGCCGACTAGCGGGGACTACGAACACCGGGGAGCTGTTTTTT
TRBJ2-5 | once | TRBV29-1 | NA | CSVEVPWGGETQYF | TGCAGCGTTGAAGTACCCTGGGGCGGAGAGACCCAGTACTTC
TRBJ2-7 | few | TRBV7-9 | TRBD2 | CASSPTSGGSYEQYF | TGTGCCAGCAGCCCGACTAGCGGAGGGTCCTACGAGCAGTACTTC
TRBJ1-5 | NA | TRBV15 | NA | CATATGINSNQPQHF | TGTGCCACCGCGACCGGGATAAATAGCAATCAGCCCCAGCATTTT
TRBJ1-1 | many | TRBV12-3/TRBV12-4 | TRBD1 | CASSLNRGQTEAFF | TGTGCCAGCAGTTTAAACAGGGGGCAGACTGAAGCTTTCTTT